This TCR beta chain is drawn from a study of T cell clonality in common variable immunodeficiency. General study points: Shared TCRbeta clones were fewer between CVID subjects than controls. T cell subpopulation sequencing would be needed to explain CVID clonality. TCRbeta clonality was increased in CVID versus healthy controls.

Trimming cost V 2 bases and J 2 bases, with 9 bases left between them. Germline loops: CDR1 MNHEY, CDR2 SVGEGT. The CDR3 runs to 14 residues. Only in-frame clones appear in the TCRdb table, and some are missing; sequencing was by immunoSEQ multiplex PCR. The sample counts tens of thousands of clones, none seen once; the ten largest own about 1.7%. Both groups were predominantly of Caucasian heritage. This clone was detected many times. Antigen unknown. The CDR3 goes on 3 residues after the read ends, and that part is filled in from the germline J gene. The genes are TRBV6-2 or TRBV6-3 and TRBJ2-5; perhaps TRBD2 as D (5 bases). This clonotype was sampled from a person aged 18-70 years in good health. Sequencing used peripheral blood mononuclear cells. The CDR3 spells CASSYTAEQETQYF. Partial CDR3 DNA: TGTGCCAGCAGTTACACAGCGGAGCAAGAGACC.